Below are 21 T cell receptor beta chains sequenced from a single sample in a study of human T cells and chemical hapten exposure. Time point indicated: patch test 1, 2 weeks after DPC sensitization. The treatment here: therapeutic diphenylcyclopropenone sensitization with weekly scalp DPC. TCRdb analysed the RACE reads with MiXCR anew, one entry per CDR3 protein. The sample comprises nearly 350,000 distinct CDR3 sequences, around 7% of which are singletons, and around 8.4% rests with the top ten. Source: whole blood, taken in connection with sensitization to the hapten diphenylcyclopropenone (DPC). These receptors originate from a woman between 18 and 29 years old with alopecia areata. Some clones in this sample may be carry-over from other donors' samples.

This clonotype was found many times. The rearrangement links TRBV2 to TRBJ2-3, with a tentative D call TRBD1 (5 bases). Germline CDR1 SNHLY, CDR2 FYNNEI. The CDR3 totals 13 residues. Between the trimmed V and J ends, which lost 4 bases and 3 bases, there was a span of 8 bases. The CDR3 region has the DNA TGTGCCAGCAGTGGTTCAGGGACAGATACGCAGTATTTT. Translation: CASSGSGTDTQYF.

This clonotype was observed a handful of times. The chain employs TRBV12-3 or TRBV12-4 and TRBJ1-1; tentative D call: TRBD1 (5 bases). The CDR3 totals 16 residues. Trimming took 6 bases from V and 0 from J, leaving 17 bases between them. As DNA, the CDR3 is TGTGCCAGCAGATCCCCTCAGGGCCTCATGAACACTGAAGCTTTCTTT. Translated: CASRSPQGLMNTEAFF.

This clonotype was counted only a few times. The chain uses TRBV7-9 and TRBJ2-7; D possibly corresponds to TRBD1 (6 bases). The V end was cut by 3 bases, the J end by 5 bases, with 14 bases between. The CDR3 consists of 14 residues. The V gene's germline CDR1 is SEHNR and CDR2 FQNEAQ (reference sequence). CDR3 in amino acids: CASSLIFPGDEQYF. CDR3 nucleotides: TGTGCCAGCAGCTTGATTTTCCCAGGGGACGAGCAGTACTTC.

This clonotype was detected a few times. The chain combines TRBV3-1 with TRBJ1-5, with unresolved D. The germline V and J ends were trimmed by 1 base and 2 bases, with 15 bases remaining between them. The CDR3 has 17 residues. Per germline, CDR1 LGHDT and CDR2 YNNKEL (reference sequence). DNA for the CDR3: TGTGCCAGCAGCCAAGTCCCCGCCCCGCTTGGCAATCAGCCCCAGCATTTT. This encodes CASSQVPAPLGNQPQHF. Together with reference TRBV3-1 and TRBJ1-5, the CDR3 gives the full variable domain: DTAVSQTPKYLVTQMGNDKSIKCEQNLGHDTMYWYKQDSKKFLKIMFSYNNKELIINETVPNRFSPKSPDKAHLNLHINSLELGDSAVYFCASSQVPAPLGNQPQHFGDGTRLSIL.

The V gene is TRBV11-2, the J gene TRBJ2-1; D gene unclear. CDR1 and CDR2 (germline): SGHAT, FQNNGV. This CDR3 comprises 15 residues. Trimming shortened V by 0 bases and J by 7 bases, and 13 bases separated the two germline ends. In nucleotides, the CDR3 is TGTGCCAGCAGCTTAGATATCCCCCAACCAAATGAGCAGTTCTTC. Residues: CASSLDIPQPNEQFF.

The genes are TRBV12-3 or TRBV12-4 and TRBJ2-7; the match to TRBD1 covers 7 bases. The trim removed 5 bases at V and 0 bases at J, leaving 4 bases unmatched. The CDR3 is 14 residues long. CDR3 in DNA: TGTGCCAGCAGTCTGGGACAGTTCTCCTACGAGCAGTACTTC. It specifies CASSLGQFSYEQYF.

As to this clonotype: The likely explanation is a read error, given a far larger clone one base away. This chain uses TRBV7-9 with TRBJ2-3; 10 bases agree with TRBD2. Germline-derived CDR1 and CDR2 are SEHNR and FQNEAQ (reference sequence). V gave up 6 bases and J gave up 1 base; unmatched junction bases: 4. The CDR3 covers 15 residues. CDR3 amino acids: CASRPTSGGTDTQYF. In DNA form, the CDR3 reads TGTGCCAGCAGGCCCACTAGCGGGGGCACAGATACGCAGTATTTT.

This rearrangement joins TRBV20-1 to TRBJ1-1; 7 nucleotides align to TRBD1. V shed 5 bases, J shed 4 bases, and the junction held 7 bases outside the gene matches. This CDR3 has 13 amino acids. CDR1 is DFQATT and CDR2 is SNEGSKA in the germline V gene (reference sequence). The CDR3 loop reads CSAGAGGGTEAFF. The CDR3 coding sequence is TGCAGTGCTGGCGCAGGGGGTGGCACTGAAGCTTTCTTT.

This clonotype was counted a few times. This chain joins TRBV4-1 and TRBJ2-1; 7 bases line up with TRBD2. The CDR3 runs to 16 residues. J gave up 0 bases and V 0 bases, and 2 bases lay outside the gene matches. Germline assignment: CDR1 MGHRA and CDR2 YSYEKL. CDR3 loop: CASSQEIAGSYNEQFF. The CDR3 nucleotides are TGCGCCAGCAGCCAAGAAATAGCGGGCTCCTACAATGAGCAGTTCTTC.

This clonotype was seen more than once but under ten times. The chain employs TRBV5-6 and TRBJ2-3; the D gene could be TRBD1 or TRBD2 (6 bases each). Germline CDR1 is SGHDT and CDR2 is YYEEEE. This CDR3 contains 14 residues. V was trimmed by 3 bases and J by 4 bases, leaving 12 bases between them. CDR3 DNA sequence: TGTGCCAGCAGCTCTCCGGGGGCGGCAGATACGCAGTATTTT. Amino acids: CASSSPGAADTQYF.

The chain couples TRBV12-3 or TRBV12-4 to TRBJ1-2, with 7 bases that match TRBD1. The length of the CDR3 is 11 residues. The junction had 3 bases not matched to a gene; V was cut back by 6 bases and J by 8 bases. The CDR3 region has the DNA TGTGCCAGCAGGAGGGACAGAGGCTACACCTTC. It encodes CASRRDRGYTF.

The chain couples TRBV7-9 to TRBJ1-1, with D unresolved. The CDR3 length is 13 residues. Trimming pared 5 bases from V and 2 bases from J, leaving 9 bases between. Germline loops: CDR1 SEHNR, CDR2 FQNEAQ (reference sequence). CDR3 loop: CASSAEVNTEAFF. The CDR3 coding sequence is TGTGCCAGCAGCGCAGAAGTAAACACTGAAGCTTTCTTT.

This clonotype has only a few counts. The chain combines TRBV24-1 with TRBJ2-7; D perhaps matches TRBD2 (5 bases). Between the trimmed V and J ends, which lost 8 bases and 2 bases, there was a span of 12 bases. CDR3 length: 13 amino acids. From germline, CDR1 is KGHDR and CDR2 SFDVKD. CDR3 nucleotides: TGTGCCACCACCATCGAGGGAACCTACGAGCAGTACTTC. It is translated as CATTIEGTYEQYF.

This clonotype was seen only a few times. The chain is built from TRBV6-5 and TRBJ2-3, with TRBD2 identical over 7 bases. This CDR3 comprises 17 residues. The V gene's germline CDR1 is MNHEY and CDR2 SVGAGI. J gave up 3 bases and V 6 bases, and 15 bases lay outside the gene matches. This CDR3 is CASSPRTPLATTDTQYF. The CDR3 DNA reads as TGTGCCAGCAGCCCTCGCACCCCACTAGCGACGACAGATACGCAGTATTTT.

The sample holds many counts of this clonotype. This rearrangement joins TRBV27 to TRBJ2-3; no definite D call. V dropped 4 bases and J dropped 14 bases, with 28 bases sitting between them. The length of the CDR3 is 16 residues. The germline CDR1 and CDR2 sequences are MNHEY and SMNVEV (reference sequence). CDR3 coding DNA: TGTGCCAGCAGTTACGCAGCCTTCATTTCGAGGCCGCAGTGGTATTTT. Translating gives CASSYAAFISRPQWYF.

The chain links TRBV9 to TRBJ1-2; D may be TRBD1 (6 bases). This CDR3 region has 14 residues. From germline, CDR1 is SGDLS and CDR2 YYNGEE. V lost 4 bases, J lost 5 bases, and 15 bases lay in between. For the CDR3, the DNA is TGTGCCAGCAGCCCCACGACAGGACGATATGGCTACACCTTC. Translated, it gives CASSPTTGRYGYTF. The full variable domain, completed using reference TRBV9 and TRBJ1-2, is DSGVTQTPKHLITATGQRVTLRCSPRSGDLSVYWYQQSLDQGLQFLIQYYNGEERAKGNILERFSAQQFPDLHSELNLSSLELGDSALYFCASSPTTGRYGYTFGSGTRLTVV.

The CDR3: CASSSRDYLNEQFF. In DNA form, the CDR3 reads TGTGCCAGCAGCTCCCGGGACTACCTCAATGAGCAGTTCTTC. This chain connects TRBV7-2 to TRBJ2-1, with 7 bases that match TRBD2. V gave up 4 bases and J gave up 6 bases; unmatched junction bases: 6. Germline V gene lookup returns CDR1 SGHTA and CDR2 FQGNSA. The CDR3 consists of 14 residues.

This clonotype has at least ten counts. The chain is built from TRBV12-3 or TRBV12-4 and TRBJ2-3; 8 bases align to TRBD2. This CDR3 contains 18 residues. Trimming removed 0 bases from V and 2 bases from J; junction bases left unmatched: 10. Here the CDR3 DNA reads TGTGCCAGCAGTTTAGCGGGGAGTAGCGGGGTTCCCACAGATACGCAGTATTTT. Translated, it gives CASSLAGSSGVPTDTQYF.

The rearrangement links TRBV5-1 to TRBJ2-6; no reliable D call. Germline V gene data show CDR1 as SGHRS and CDR2 as YFSETQ. V shed 4 bases and J shed 0 bases, with 11 bases lying between them. CDR3 length: 16 residues. CDR3 nucleotide sequence: TGCGCCAGCAGCCTGGACGGCTTCTCTGGGGCCAACGTCCTGACTTTC. This gives the protein CASSLDGFSGANVLTF.

This chain joins TRBV10-3 and TRBJ2-1, with TRBD2 as a possible D gene (6 bases). This CDR3 comprises 15 residues. Trimming took 8 bases from V and 0 from J, leaving 14 bases between them. Germline assignment: CDR1 ENHRY and CDR2 SYGVKD. The CDR3 coding sequence is TGTGCCATCGGGGGGACTTCGAGCTCCTACAATGAGCAGTTCTTC. Translating it yields CAIGGTSSSYNEQFF.

This clonotype was observed a handful of times. The V and J genes are TRBV29-1 and TRBJ2-3, with D tentatively TRBD2 (5 bases). Trimming took off 5 bases at V and 1 base at J, with 10 bases between the two ends. Germline V gives CDR1 SQVTM, CDR2 ANQGSEA. This CDR3 is built from 13 residues. The CDR3 sequence: CSVSGPGTDTQYF. The CDR3, as DNA: TGCAGCGTTAGCGGACCCGGCACAGATACGCAGTATTTT.